This TCR beta chain was profiled in a study of vaccination effects on CD4 cells after COVID-19. In regard to this clone: The target antigen is unknown.

Viral peptide pools were used in the ViraFEST assay to expand antigen-specific CD4+ T cells, and sequencing came afterward. Following culture for 9 to 11 days, CD4+ T cells were isolated. Vaccinated recipients, who were negative for nucleocapsid antibodies, had no history of SARS-CoV-2 infection. Data came from immunoSEQ multiplex PCR; TCRdb stores just in-frame clones and leaves some out. The sample yields tens of thousands of clones, about 71% seen once. Germline values: CDR1 SQVTM, CDR2 ANQGSEA. Trimming removed 6 bases from V and 6 bases from J; junction bases left unmatched: 6. The CDR3 consists of 12 residues.

This material consisted of CD4+ T cells from PBMCs cultured with HCoV-OC43 spike peptides, taken before COVID-19 vaccination. This sample's subset: HCoV-OC43 spike overlapping peptide pool stimulation. The chain recombines TRBV29-1 with TRBJ2-7; TRBD2 matches 9 bases. This TCR was recovered from a human donor who received a COVID-19 vaccine. In DNA form, the CDR3 reads TGCAGCGTCCGGCGCGGGGGGGGCGAGCAGTACTTC. Its translation is CSVRRGGGEQYF.